This T cell receptor (beta chain) was recorded in a study of blood T cells in healthy people across ages. Points from the study as a whole: Researchers deemed the diversity estimates from one million T cells underestimates.

Next came a second PCR, run for about 7 to 12 cycles, which used a sample-barcoded 5' primer along with a J-beta primer mix. The template-switch adaptor, which had 12 random nucleotides, put a tag on each cDNA molecule. TCRdb used MiXCR to reprocess the 5' RACE reads, holding one entry per CDR3 protein. Of approximately 1.5 million distinct CDR3 sequences in the sample, around 40% are singletons; the top ten hold more than 4%. This clonotype was detected a few times. Its antigen is as yet unknown. The receptor was derived from a woman aged 18-29 years in good health. The sequencing input was blood.

CDR3 coding DNA: TGCGCCAGCAGCTTGGGGGCGGCTGGAGATATGAACACTGAAGCTTTCTTT. This encodes CASSLGAAGDMNTEAFF. The chain combines TRBV5-1 with TRBJ1-1; no clear D gene. Germline CDR1 SGHRS, CDR2 YFSETQ. Deletions cut 0 bases from V and 0 bases from J, with 15 bases between. CDR3 length: 17 residues.